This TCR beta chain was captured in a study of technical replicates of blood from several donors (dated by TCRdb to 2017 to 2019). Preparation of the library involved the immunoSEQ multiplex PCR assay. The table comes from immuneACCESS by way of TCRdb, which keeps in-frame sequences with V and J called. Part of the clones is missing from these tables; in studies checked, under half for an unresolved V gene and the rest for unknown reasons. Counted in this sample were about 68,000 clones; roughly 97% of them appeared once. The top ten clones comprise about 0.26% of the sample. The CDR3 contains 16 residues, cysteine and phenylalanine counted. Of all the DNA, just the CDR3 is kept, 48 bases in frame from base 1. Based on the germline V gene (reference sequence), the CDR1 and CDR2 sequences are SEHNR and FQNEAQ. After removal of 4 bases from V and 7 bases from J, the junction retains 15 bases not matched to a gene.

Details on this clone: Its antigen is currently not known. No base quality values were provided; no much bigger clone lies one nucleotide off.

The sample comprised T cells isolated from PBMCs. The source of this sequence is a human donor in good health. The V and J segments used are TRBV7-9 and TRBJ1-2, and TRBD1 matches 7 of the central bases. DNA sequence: TGTGCCAGCAGCTCATTACCGGAGGGGGCACGCGCTGGCTACACCTTC. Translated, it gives CASSSLPEGARAGYTF.